What follows describes a single T cell receptor (beta chain). Sequencing was performed with immunoSEQ multiplex PCR; in TCRdb, only in-frame clones are kept and a portion is missing. The profile shows some 200,000 clones, roughly 80% of them singletons. This sample was taken from a study of blood T cell repertoires in COVID-19. Looking at the study overall: PBMCs, B-cell-depleted T cells, or T cells were the source of the cDNA or gDNA that made up the material.

Germline V gives CDR1 SGHNT, CDR2 YYREEE (reference sequence). The CDR3 length is 16 residues. V was pared by 0 bases and J by 4 bases, with 13 bases between. The receptor was derived from a man younger than 40 with active or convalescent COVID-19. The chain uses TRBV5-4 and TRBJ2-2; a possible D gene is TRBD1 (6 bases). The material sequenced was peripheral blood. The CDR3 DNA is TGTGCCAGCAGCTTGGCCGACAGGTACCCCACCGGGGAGCTGTTTTTT. Amino acids: CASSLADRYPTGELFF.